The T cell receptor (beta chain) under discussion was sequenced for a study of blood T cells in healthy people across ages. For the study at large: Per every two T cells, about one barcoded beta molecule was captured by template switching. Study-wide results and limits: The study found more naive CD4+ cells and higher diversity in long-lived than aged donors.

Isolation recovered at least 7 million PBMCs from every sample. The table lists this clonotype with a few counts. Its antigen is unknown. J gave up 6 bases and V 3 bases, and 10 bases lay outside the gene matches. The CDR3 sequence is 15 residues long. Germline V gene sequence: CDR1 SQVTM, CDR2 ANQGSEA. The authors ran a second PCR of 7 to 11 cycles using a sample-barcoded 5' primer and a J-beta primer mix. Each cDNA molecule received a tag from a template-switch adaptor that had 12 random nucleotides. TCRdb reanalysed the 5' RACE reads using MiXCR and keeps one entry per CDR3 protein. The data show approximately 1.5 million distinct CDR3 sequences, roughly 43% seen once.

Sequenced input: blood. The sequence was collected from a woman aged 18-29 years in good health. This chain joins TRBV29-1 and TRBJ2-1; 8 nucleotides line up with TRBD2. The chain's CDR3 is CSVDLAGLIGNEQFF. CDR3 DNA: TGCAGCGTTGATCTAGCGGGCCTAATTGGCAATGAGCAGTTCTTC.